The clone carrying this T cell receptor (beta chain) came up once. The sample comes from a study of cytomegalovirus exposure and HLA in healthy donors. Use of 60 Vbeta and 13 Jbeta primers characterized the PCR. Libraries were prepared by immunoSEQ multiplex PCR; TCRdb keeps only in-frame clonotypes and omits some of them. The table includes around 270,000 clones, 75% to 85% detected once. V was pared by 2 bases and J by 6 bases, with 7 bases of the junction left unmatched. Germline lookup yields CDR1 SGHAT and CDR2 FQNNGV. This CDR3 has 17 amino acids. The sample consisted of PBMCs. This sequence was found in a girl aged 2 to 9 in good health and CMV-seronegative. The V call is TRBV11-2, the J call TRBJ2-1; 13 positions agree with TRBD2. CDR3 DNA sequence: TGTGCCAGCAGCTTACCACTAGCGGGAGGGTGGGGCAATGAGCAGTTCTTC. It translates to CASSLPLAGGWGNEQFF.